The present TCR beta chain was sequenced within a study of CD4+ T cells in melanoma. Findings and limits, study-wide: A reported correlation linked neoantigen-specific CD4+ T cells to CD8+, macrophage and B cell function. Reportedly, melanoma neoantigen-specific CD4+ T cells showed varied differentiation states.

On this clone itself: Its target is not known.

CDR3 length: 13 residues. The V end lost 4 bases, the J end lost 6 bases, and 11 bases lay between the germline ends. CDR1 and CDR2 (germline): SGHRS, YFSETQ. The table came from immunoSEQ multiplex PCR; TCRdb's copy has only in-frame clones and leaves some out. The sample includes tens of thousands of clones, nearly 70% of them seen just once. V usage is TRBV5-1 and J usage is TRBJ2-1; perhaps TRBD1 as D (6 bases). This sequence was found in a human donor with melanoma. The sequenced material came from tumor tissue. As DNA, the CDR3 is TGCGCCAGCAGCAATACAGGGTCCAATGAGCAGTTCTTC. Its translation is CASSNTGSNEQFF.